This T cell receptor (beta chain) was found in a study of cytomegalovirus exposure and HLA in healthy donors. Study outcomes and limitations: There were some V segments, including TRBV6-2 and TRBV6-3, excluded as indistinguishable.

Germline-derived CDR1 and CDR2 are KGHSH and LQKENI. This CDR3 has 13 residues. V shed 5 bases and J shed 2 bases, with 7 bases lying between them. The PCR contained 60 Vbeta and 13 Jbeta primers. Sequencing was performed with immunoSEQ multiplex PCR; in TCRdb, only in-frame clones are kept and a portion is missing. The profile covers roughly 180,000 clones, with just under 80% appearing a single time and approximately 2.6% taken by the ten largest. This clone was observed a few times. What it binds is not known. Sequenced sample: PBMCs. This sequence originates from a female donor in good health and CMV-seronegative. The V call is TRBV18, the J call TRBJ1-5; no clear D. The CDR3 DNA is TGTGCCAGCTCAGCAGCGGGCAATCAGCCCCAGCATTTT. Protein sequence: CASSAAGNQPQHF.